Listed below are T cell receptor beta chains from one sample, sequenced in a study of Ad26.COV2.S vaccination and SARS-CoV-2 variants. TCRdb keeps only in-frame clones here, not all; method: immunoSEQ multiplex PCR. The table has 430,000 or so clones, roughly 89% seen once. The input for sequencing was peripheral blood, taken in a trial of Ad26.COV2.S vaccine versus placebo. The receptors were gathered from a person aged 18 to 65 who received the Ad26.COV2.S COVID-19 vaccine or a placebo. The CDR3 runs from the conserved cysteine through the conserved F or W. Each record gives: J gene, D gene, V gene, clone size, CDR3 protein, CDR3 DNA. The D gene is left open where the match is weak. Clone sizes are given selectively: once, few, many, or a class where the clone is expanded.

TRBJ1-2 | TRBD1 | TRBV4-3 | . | CASSQEWGTDRAVYGYTF | TGCGCCAGCAGCCAAGAGTGGGGGACTGACAGGGCGGTCTATGGCTACACCTTC
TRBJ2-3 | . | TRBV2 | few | CASSEVNTQYF | TGTGCCAGCAGTGAAGTTAATACGCAGTATTTT
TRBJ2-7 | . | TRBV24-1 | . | CATSDFRPPYEQYF | TGTGCCACCAGTGATTTTCGGCCGCCATACGAGCAGTACTTC
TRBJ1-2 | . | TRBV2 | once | CASSVQGTYGYTF | TGTGCCAGCAGTGTTCAGGGCACCTATGGCTACACCTTC
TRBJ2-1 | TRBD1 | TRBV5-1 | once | CASSFLSGQYNEQFF | TGCGCCAGCAGCTTTCTCTCGGGACAGTACAATGAGCAGTTCTTC
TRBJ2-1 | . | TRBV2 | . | CASELRGRANEQFF | TGTGCCAGCGAGCTGAGGGGGAGGGCCAATGAGCAGTTCTTC
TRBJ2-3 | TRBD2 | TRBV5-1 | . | CASSRGTSGRVADTQYF | TGCGCCAGCAGCCGAGGGACTAGCGGGAGGGTCGCAGATACGCAGTATTTT
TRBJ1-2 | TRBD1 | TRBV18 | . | CASSPRDRGDGYTF | TGTGCCAGCTCACCACGGGACAGGGGTGATGGCTACACCTTC
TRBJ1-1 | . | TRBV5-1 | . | CASSFQGMRNTEAFF | TGCGCCAGCAGCTTTCAGGGAATGAGGAACACTGAAGCTTTCTTT
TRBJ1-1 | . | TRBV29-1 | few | CSVGPRQILDTEAFF | TGCAGCGTTGGCCCCCGACAGATACTAGACACTGAAGCTTTCTTT
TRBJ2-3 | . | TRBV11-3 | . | CASSLMADTDTQYF | TGTGCCAGCAGCTTAATGGCAGACACAGATACGCAGTATTTT
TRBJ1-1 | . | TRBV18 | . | CASSDSRPGGTEAFF | TGTGCCAGCTCCGATTCTCGTCCGGGCGGGACTGAAGCTTTCTTT
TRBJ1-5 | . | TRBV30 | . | CAWSLGSNQPQHF | TGTGCCTGGAGTTTGGGGAGCAATCAGCCCCAGCATTTT
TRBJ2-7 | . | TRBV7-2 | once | CASSLGVISYEQYF | TGTGCCAGCAGCTTGGGGGTCATCTCCTACGAGCAGTACTTC
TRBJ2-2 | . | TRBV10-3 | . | CAISESTRAGELFF | TGTGCCATCAGTGAGTCGACTCGGGCCGGGGAGCTGTTTTTT
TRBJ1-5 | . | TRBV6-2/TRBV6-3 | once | CASSDEQGNQPQHF | TGTGCCAGCAGTGACGAACAGGGCAATCAGCCCCAGCATTTT
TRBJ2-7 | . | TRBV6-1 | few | CASSEAGWEQYF | TGTGCCAGCAGTGAAGCGGGGTGGGAGCAGTACTTC
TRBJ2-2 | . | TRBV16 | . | CASSPGGGADTGELFF | TGTGCCAGCAGCCCCGGGGGCGGGGCCGACACCGGGGAGCTGTTTTTT
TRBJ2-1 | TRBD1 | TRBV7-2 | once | CASSNLDREYNEQFF | TGTGCCAGCAGCAACCTGGACAGGGAGTATAATGAGCAGTTCTTC
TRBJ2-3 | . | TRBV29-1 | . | CSSNTDTQYF | TGCAGCTCCAACACAGATACGCAGTATTTT
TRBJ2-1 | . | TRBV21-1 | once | CASSMLASGSWFF | TGTGCCAGCAGCATGTTGGCTAGCGGGAGTTGGTTCTTC
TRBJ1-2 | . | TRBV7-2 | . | CASSLSRGYGYTF | TGTGCCAGCAGCTTAAGCAGGGGCTATGGCTACACCTTC
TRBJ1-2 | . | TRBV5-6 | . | CASSLDPVYYGYTF | TGTGCCAGCAGCTTGGATCCAGTATACTATGGCTACACCTTC
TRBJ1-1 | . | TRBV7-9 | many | CASSLSSWIGNTEAFF | TGTGCCAGCAGCTTATCCTCTTGGATCGGGAACACTGAAGCTTTCTTT